This TCR beta chain was observed in a study of T cells in localized non-small cell lung cancer. CDR3 length: 15 amino acids. Losses at the gene ends were 1 base for V and 4 bases for J; bases not matched to a gene: 4. Germline CDR1 is SGHDT and CDR2 is YYEEEE. General study findings and limits: Elevated blood T cell density was associated with longer overall survival. The greatest T cell clonality was found in uninvolved adjacent lung (higher than in tumor). A median around 55 of the top 100 tumor clones appeared in adjacent lung.

Of note for this clone: The antigen is unknown.

Profiled with immunoSEQ multiplex PCR; TCRdb holds only in-frame clones, not every one. The repertoire consists of 100,000 to 150,000 clones, with roughly nine tenths occurring once and the leading ten covering 1.7%. The receptor's source is an older female donor with stage I lung adenocarcinoma. The V call is TRBV5-6, the J call TRBJ1-5; TRBD1 matches 8 bases. Sample: peripheral blood, taken before any cancer treatment. CDR3 in amino acids: CASSLMDRANQPQHF. CDR3 nucleotides: TGTGCCAGCAGCTTGATGGACAGGGCTAATCAGCCCCAGCATTTT.